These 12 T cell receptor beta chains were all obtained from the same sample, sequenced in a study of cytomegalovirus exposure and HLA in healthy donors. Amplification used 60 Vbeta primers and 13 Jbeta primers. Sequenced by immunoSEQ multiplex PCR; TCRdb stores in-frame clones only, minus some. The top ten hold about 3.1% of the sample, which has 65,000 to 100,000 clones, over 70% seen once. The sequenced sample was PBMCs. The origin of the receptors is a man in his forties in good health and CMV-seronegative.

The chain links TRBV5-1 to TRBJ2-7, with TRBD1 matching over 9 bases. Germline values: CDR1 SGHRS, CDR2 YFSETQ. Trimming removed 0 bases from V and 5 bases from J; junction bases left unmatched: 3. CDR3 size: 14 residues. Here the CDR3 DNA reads TGCGCCAGCAGCTTGGCGGGACAGGGCAACGAGCAGTACTTC. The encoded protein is CASSLAGQGNEQYF. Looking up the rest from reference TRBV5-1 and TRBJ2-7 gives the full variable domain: KAGVTQTPRYLIKTRGQQVTLSCSPISGHRSVSWYQQTPGQGLQFLFEYFSETQRNKGNFPGRFSGRQFSNSRSEMNVSTLELGDSALYLCASSLAGQGNEQYFGPGTRLTVT.

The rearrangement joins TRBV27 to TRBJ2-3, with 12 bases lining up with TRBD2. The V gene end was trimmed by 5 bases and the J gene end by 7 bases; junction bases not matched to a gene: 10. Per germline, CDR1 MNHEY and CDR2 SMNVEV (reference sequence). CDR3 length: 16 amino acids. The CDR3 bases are TGTGCCAGCAGTCGACCAGCTAGCGGGGGGGCCCATACGCAGTATTTT. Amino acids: CASSRPASGGAHTQYF.

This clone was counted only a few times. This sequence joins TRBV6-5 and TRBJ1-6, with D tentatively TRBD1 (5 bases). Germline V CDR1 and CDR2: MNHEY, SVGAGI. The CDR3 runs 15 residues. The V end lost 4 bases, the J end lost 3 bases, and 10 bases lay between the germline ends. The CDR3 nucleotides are TGTGCCAGCAGTTTTACGGGGGACTATAATTCACCCCTCCACTTT. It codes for CASSFTGDYNSPLHF.

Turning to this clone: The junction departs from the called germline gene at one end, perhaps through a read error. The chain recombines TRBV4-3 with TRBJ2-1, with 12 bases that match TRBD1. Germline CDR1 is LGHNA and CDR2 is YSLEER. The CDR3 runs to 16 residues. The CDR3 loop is CTSSQDPGQGADEQFF. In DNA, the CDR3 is TGCACCAGCAGCCAAGATCCGGGACAGGGGGCGGATGAGCAGTTCTTC.

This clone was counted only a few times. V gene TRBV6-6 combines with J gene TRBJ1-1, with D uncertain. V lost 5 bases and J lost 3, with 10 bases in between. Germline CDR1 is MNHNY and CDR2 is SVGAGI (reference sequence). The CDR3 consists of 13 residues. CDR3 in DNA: TGTGCCAGCAGTCTAGGGAGGGACACTGAAGCTTTCTTT. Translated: CASSLGRDTEAFF.

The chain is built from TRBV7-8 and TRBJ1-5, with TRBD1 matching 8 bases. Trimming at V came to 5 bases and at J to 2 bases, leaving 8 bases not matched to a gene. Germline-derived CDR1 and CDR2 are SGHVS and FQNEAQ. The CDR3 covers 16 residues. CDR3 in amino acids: CASSASRDRRNQPQHF. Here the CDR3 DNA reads TGTGCCAGCAGCGCTTCCCGGGACAGGCGCAATCAGCCCCAGCATTTT.

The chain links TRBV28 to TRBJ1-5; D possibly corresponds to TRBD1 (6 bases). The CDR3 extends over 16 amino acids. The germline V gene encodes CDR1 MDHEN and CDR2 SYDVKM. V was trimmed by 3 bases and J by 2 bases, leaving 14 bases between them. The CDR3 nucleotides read TGTGCCAGCAGTTTCTGGGGGGGGCAGGGCAATCAGCCCCAGCATTTT. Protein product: CASSFWGGQGNQPQHF.

The CDR3: CSVIGGHEQYF. CDR3 DNA: TGCAGCGTTATAGGGGGCCACGAGCAGTACTTC. The chain carries TRBV29-1 and TRBJ2-7; 7 nucleotides line up with TRBD1. Germline V gene data show CDR1 as SQVTM and CDR2 as ANQGSEA. CDR3 length equals 11 residues. Losses at the gene ends were 5 bases for V and 5 bases for J; bases not matched to a gene: 3.

The CDR3 nucleotides read TGTGCCAGCAGCTTGATTACGGACGGAGGTTTTGGTGAGCAGTTCTTC. Translating it yields CASSLITDGGFGEQFF. The chain is built from TRBV7-9 and TRBJ2-1, with TRBD2 as a possible D gene (5 bases). The CDR3 is 16 residues long. Trimming shortened V by 3 bases and J by 9 bases, and 21 bases separated the two germline ends. CDR1 SEHNR and CDR2 FQNEAQ come from the germline V gene (reference sequence).

The CDR3 here is CASSLSYSGSYEQYF. CDR3 nucleotide sequence: TGTGCCAGCAGTTTATCTTACAGTGGAAGCTACGAGCAGTACTTC. The genes are TRBV27 and TRBJ2-7; D uncertain. Trimming stripped 0 bases from V and 3 bases from J, with 12 bases between. Germline values: CDR1 MNHEY, CDR2 SMNVEV (reference sequence). The length of the CDR3 is 15 residues.

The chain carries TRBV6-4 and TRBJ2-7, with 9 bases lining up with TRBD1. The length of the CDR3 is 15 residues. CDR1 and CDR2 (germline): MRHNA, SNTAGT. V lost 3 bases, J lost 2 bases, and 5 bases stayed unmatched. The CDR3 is CASSEFGTGTYEQYF. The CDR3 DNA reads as TGTGCCAGCAGTGAATTTGGGACAGGGACCTACGAGCAGTACTTC.

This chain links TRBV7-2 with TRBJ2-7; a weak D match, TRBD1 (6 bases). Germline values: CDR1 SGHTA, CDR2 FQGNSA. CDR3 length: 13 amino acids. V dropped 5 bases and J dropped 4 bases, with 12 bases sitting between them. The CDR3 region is CASSQRTDYEQYF. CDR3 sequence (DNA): TGTGCCAGCAGCCAACGGACAGATTACGAGCAGTACTTC. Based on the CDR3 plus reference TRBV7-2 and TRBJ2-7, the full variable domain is GAGVSQSPSNKVTEKGKDVELRCDPISGHTALYWYRQSLGQGLEFLIYFQGNSAPDKSGLPSDRFSAERTGGSVSTLTIQRTQQEDSAVYLCASSQRTDYEQYFGPGTRLTVT.